This T cell receptor beta chain was captured in a study of CD8 T cells in ankylosing spondylitis. This clonotype was seen repeatedly, ten times or more. Its matching antigen is unknown. Using quantitative 5'-RACE with molecular barcodes, the authors made TCR beta libraries. One entry per CDR3 protein, called by TCRdb with MiXCR from the 5' RACE reads. The profile shows under 950,000 distinct CDR3 sequences, under 20% of them singletons. Regarding the study as a whole: Disease-linked clones proved CD8+ and comparatively uncommon in peripheral blood. A TCR beta motif made of under 10 highly homologous variants seemed typical of ankylosing spondylitis blood. As reported, disease-linked clones showed significant enrichment in matched ankylosing spondylitis synovial fluid. A number of the motif variants had already been described in reactive arthritis synovial fluid and blood.

The CDR3 has 14 amino acids. V was clipped by 6 bases and J by 14 bases, with 22 bases between them. The sample taken for sequencing was blood, either unsorted or a sorted T cell fraction (not recorded which). The clonotype comes from a male donor with ankylosing spondylitis. The rearrangement links TRBV12-3 or TRBV12-4 to TRBJ2-2; D call uncertain. Here the CDR3 reads CASRLPSTAPGLFF. The DNA for the CDR3 is TGTGCCAGCAGACTCCCATCGACTGCACCTGGTCTGTTTTTT.